The source of this T cell receptor beta chain is a study of cytomegalovirus exposure and HLA in healthy donors. Study conclusions and caveats: A later analysis revealed that TCR association rates differed between HLA loci, peaking at DRB1 and bottoming out at HLA-C.

About this clone itself: Its antigen is unidentified.

This CDR3 is 13 amino acids long. The V gene lost 2 bases and the J gene lost 5 bases, with 9 bases spanning the gap. Germline V lookup: CDR1 SGHTA, CDR2 FQGTGA. This PCR relied on a set of 60 Vbeta primers and 13 Jbeta primers. The table came from immunoSEQ multiplex PCR; TCRdb's copy has only in-frame clones and leaves some out. The table records 100,000 to 150,000 clones, 60% to 80% of them present only once. The sequenced material came from PBMCs. The chain is built from TRBV7-3 and TRBJ2-5, with D perhaps TRBD1 (5 bases). The clonotype was recovered from a man between 25 and 39 years old in good health and CMV-seronegative. The CDR3 DNA sequence: TGTGCCAGCAGCTTAGGGGCGATGGAGACCCAGTACTTC. This gives the protein CASSLGAMETQYF.